The T cell receptor beta chain under discussion was sequenced for a study of CD8+ T cells in alopecia areata. Study-wide context: The study gave treated patients oral tofacitinib at 5 to 10 mg twice daily.

cDNA serving as the sequencing template came from extracted, reverse transcribed RNA. Repertoires were generated with immunoSEQ multiplex PCR, while TCRdb's copy carries only in-frame clones and drops some. The table records hundreds of thousands of clones, under 70% of them present only once. Researchers gathered lesional scalp punch biopsies and peripheral blood from patients with alopecia areata. CDR1 and CDR2 from the germline V gene are SEHNR and FQNEAQ (reference sequence). Between the trimmed V and J ends, which lost 8 bases and 1 base, there was a span of 17 bases. This CDR3 has 15 residues. Sample: CD4+ T cells sorted from blood, taken at week 0. The TCR was taken from a human donor with alopecia areata. V gene TRBV7-9 combines with J gene TRBJ2-5, with a tentative D call TRBD2 (7 bases). The CDR3 nucleotides are TGTGCCAGCGGACTCCGCGGGGGCCCCCAAGAGACCCAGTACTTC. Its protein is CASGLRGGPQETQYF.